The clone carrying this TCR beta chain showed up just a few times. As yet, its antigen is unknown. Deletions cut 7 bases from V and 0 bases from J, with 12 bases between. Germline assignment: CDR1 LNHDA and CDR2 SQIVND (reference sequence). CDR3 size: 15 residues. This record comes from a study of T cell responses to AZD1222 COVID-19 vaccine. Points from the study as a whole: Vaccine-related CD4 TCRs covered spike, predominating at 160-218 and 743-854. In the spike-specific TCR repertoire, nearly half reportedly target unmutated variant regions.

Only in-frame clones appear in the TCRdb table, and some are missing; sequencing was by immunoSEQ multiplex PCR. The sample yields some 120,000 clones, roughly 80% seen once. The chain links TRBV19 to TRBJ1-4, with D unclear. This clonotype originated in an adult in good health. This material consisted of peripheral blood, taken on day 0 of AZD1222 vaccination. DNA for the CDR3: TGTGCCAGTATCAGGACGGCTTCAACTAATGAAAAACTGTTTTTT. Translated, it gives CASIRTASTNEKLFF.